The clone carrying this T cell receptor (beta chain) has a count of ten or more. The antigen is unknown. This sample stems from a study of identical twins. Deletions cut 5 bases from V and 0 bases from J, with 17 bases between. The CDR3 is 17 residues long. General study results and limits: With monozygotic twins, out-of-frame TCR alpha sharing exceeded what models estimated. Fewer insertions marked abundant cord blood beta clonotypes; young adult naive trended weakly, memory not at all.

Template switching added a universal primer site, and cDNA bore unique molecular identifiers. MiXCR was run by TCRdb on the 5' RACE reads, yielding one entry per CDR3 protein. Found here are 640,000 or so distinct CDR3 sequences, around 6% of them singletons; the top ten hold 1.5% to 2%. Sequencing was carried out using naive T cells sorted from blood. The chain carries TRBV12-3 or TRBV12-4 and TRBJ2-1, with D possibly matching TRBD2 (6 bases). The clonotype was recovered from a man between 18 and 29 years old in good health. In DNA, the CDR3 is TGTGCCAGCAGTCTACGGGGGAGCATAGTCTCCTACAATGAGCAGTTCTTC. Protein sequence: CASSLRGSIVSYNEQFF.